The text below deals with one T cell receptor beta chain. This entry is derived from a study of blood T cell repertoires in COVID-19. Across the study: PBMCs, B-cell-depleted T cells, or T cells were the source of the cDNA or gDNA that made up the material.

Seattle-derived patients entered the study during active infection and were followed longitudinally. The V gene's germline CDR1 is MNHNY and CDR2 SVGAGI (reference sequence). The CDR3 is 14 amino acids. V was cut by 5 bases and J by 0 bases, with 10 bases left in between. Per the authors' pipeline: Counts of nucleated cells, estimated from reference gene primer amplification, were obtained. Method: immunoSEQ multiplex PCR; TCRdb's copy keeps in-frame clones and lacks some. That table furnishes V, J and clone size, whereas the DNA furnished D and trimming. The sample contains tens of thousands of clones, roughly 90% of which appear only once.

V is TRBV6-6 and J is TRBJ1-1, with no clear D. The sequence was collected from a man between 45 and 60 years old with COVID-19, enrolled during active disease. Sequencing was performed on peripheral blood. The CDR3 DNA reads as TGTGCCAGCAGTCCCCAGGACTTGAACACTGAAGCTTTCTTT. Translation gives CASSPQDLNTEAFF.